A selection of T cell receptor beta chains follows, all from one sample in a study of blood T cell repertoires in COVID-19. The assay was immunoSEQ multiplex PCR, and TCRdb's table has in-frame clones only and misses some. The sample includes about 380,000 clones, around 87% of them seen just once. Sequencing was carried out using PBMCs or T cells enriched from blood (not recorded which). The receptors shown here come from a man younger than 40 who had recovered from COVID-19. Both conserved end residues are part of each CDR3. D genes are given only for firm matches. Clone size, where shown, is once, few, many, or a class for clones that have expanded.

TRBJ2-1 . . TRBV5-5 CASNWGVSTSYNEQFF TGTGCCAGCAACTGGGGGGTCTCCACTTCCTACAATGAGCAGTTCTTC
TRBJ2-2 . TRBD2 TRBV7-6 CASSLATGTKLTGELFF TGTGCCAGCAGCTTAGCGACCGGGACTAAATTAACCGGGGAGCTGTTTTTT
TRBJ1-1 . . TRBV4-3 CASSQENRQDNTEAFF TGCGCCAGCAGCCAAGAAAATCGACAGGACAACACTGAAGCTTTCTTT
TRBJ1-1 . . TRBV15 CATSRGTQITPQF TGTGCCACCAGCAGAGGGACTCAGATCACCCCGCAATTT
TRBJ1-6 . TRBD1 TRBV30 CAWSVLGTGVSSPLHF TGTGCCTGGAGTGTACTGGGGACAGGGGTGAGTTCACCCCTCCACTTT
TRBJ1-1 . . TRBV19 CASKAGTEAFF TGTGCCAGTAAAGCGGGCACTGAAGCTTTCTTT
TRBJ2-2 . . TRBV6-4 CASSATTDTGELFF TGTGCCAGCAGTGCCACGACAGACACCGGGGAGCTGTTTTTT
TRBJ1-1 . . TRBV7-9 CASSLGQTLNTEAFF TGTGCCAGCAGCTTGGGGCAGACCTTGAACACTGAAGCTTTCTTT
TRBJ1-5 . . TRBV19 CASRAQGANQPQHF TGTGCCAGTAGAGCACAGGGTGCCAATCAGCCCCAGCATTTT
TRBJ1-5 . TRBD1 TRBV5-8 CASSTDRGRGGQPQHF TGTGCCAGCAGCACGGACAGGGGGCGCGGCGGTCAGCCCCAGCATTTT
TRBJ1-6 . . TRBV30 CAWRPPGQMYSPLHF TGTGCCTGGAGACCTCCGGGACAAATGTATTCACCCCTCCACTTT
TRBJ1-2 . TRBD1 TRBV30 CAWQVGTANYGYTF TGTGCCTGGCAAGTAGGGACAGCTAACTATGGCTACACCTTC
TRBJ2-5 . . TRBV5-4 CASSPGGKETQYF TGTGCCAGCAGCCCCGGGGGAAAAGAGACCCAGTACTTC
TRBJ2-5 once . TRBV5-1 CASSLFLQETQYF TGCGCCAGCAGCTTGTTCTTGCAAGAGACCCAGTACTTC
TRBJ1-1 . . TRBV4-1 CASSRVEQVNTEAFF TGCGCCAGCAGCCGGGTCGAACAGGTGAACACTGAAGCTTTCTTT
TRBJ1-4 . TRBD1 TRBV5-1 CASSPGQLNEKLFF TGCGCCAGCAGCCCGGGACAGCTCAATGAAAAACTGTTTTTT
TRBJ1-1 . TRBD1 TRBV19 CASMNRGAEAFF TGTGCCAGTATGAACAGGGGCGCTGAAGCTTTCTTT
TRBJ1-3 once . TRBV10-3 CAISAAEGNTIYF TGTGCCATCAGTGCCGCGGAAGGAAACACCATATATTTT
TRBJ1-5 . . TRBV12-3/TRBV12-4 CASSFRVGQPQHF TGTGCCAGCAGTTTCAGGGTAGGGCAGCCCCAGCATTTT
TRBJ1-5 . . TRBV7-8 CASSLPGVANQPQHF TGTGCCAGCAGCTTACCAGGGGTTGCCAATCAGCCCCAGCATTTT
TRBJ1-5 . . TRBV7-8 CASSLVPGSTGPQHF TGTGCCAGCAGCTTAGTCCCAGGATCTACTGGGCCCCAGCATTTT
TRBJ1-2 . TRBD1 TRBV27 CASSRQGAQGYTF TGTGCCAGCAGCCGACAGGGGGCTCAAGGCTACACCTTC
TRBJ2-6 . TRBD1 TRBV3-1/TRBV3-2 CASSPPTGQGSGANVLTF TGTGCCAGCAGCCCACCTACGGGACAGGGCTCTGGGGCCAACGTCCTGACTTTC
TRBJ1-5 . . TRBV30 CAWKSGGNQPQHF TGTGCCTGGAAATCGGGGGGCAATCAGCCCCAGCATTTT
TRBJ2-4 once . TRBV10-3 CAISESRATRNIQYF TGTGCCATCAGTGAGTCGAGGGCGACCAGAAACATTCAGTACTTC
TRBJ1-2 few TRBD1 TRBV7-2 CASSLDLTGGKSNYGYTF TGTGCCAGCAGCTTAGACCTAACAGGGGGGAAATCAAACTATGGCTACACCTTC
TRBJ1-5 few TRBD1 TRBV30 CAWGTGSNQPQHF TGTGCCTGGGGGACAGGGAGCAATCAGCCCCAGCATTTT